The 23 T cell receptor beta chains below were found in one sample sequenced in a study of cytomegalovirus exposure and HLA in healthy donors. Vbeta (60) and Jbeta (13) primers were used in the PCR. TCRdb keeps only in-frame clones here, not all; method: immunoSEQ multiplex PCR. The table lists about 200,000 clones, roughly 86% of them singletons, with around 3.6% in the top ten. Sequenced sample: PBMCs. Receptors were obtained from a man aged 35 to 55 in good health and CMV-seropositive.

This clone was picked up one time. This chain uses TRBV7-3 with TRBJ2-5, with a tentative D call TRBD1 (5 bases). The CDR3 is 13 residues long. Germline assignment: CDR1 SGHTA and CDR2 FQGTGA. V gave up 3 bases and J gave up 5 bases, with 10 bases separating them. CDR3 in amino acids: CASSFGAQETQYF. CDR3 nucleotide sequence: TGTGCCAGCAGCTTTGGGGCGCAGGAGACCCAGTACTTC.

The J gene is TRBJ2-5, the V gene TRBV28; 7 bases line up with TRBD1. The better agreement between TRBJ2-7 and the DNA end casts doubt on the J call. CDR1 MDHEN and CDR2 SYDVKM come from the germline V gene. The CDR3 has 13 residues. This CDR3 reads CASRPDRFGEQYF. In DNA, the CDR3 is TGTGCCAGCAGACCGGACAGGTTCGGCGAGCAGTACTTC.

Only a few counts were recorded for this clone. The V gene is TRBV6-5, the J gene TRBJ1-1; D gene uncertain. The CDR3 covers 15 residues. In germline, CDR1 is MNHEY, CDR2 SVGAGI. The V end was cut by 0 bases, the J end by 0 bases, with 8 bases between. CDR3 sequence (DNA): TGTGCCAGCAGTTACTCGATTTCGGTGAACACTGAAGCTTTCTTT. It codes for CASSYSISVNTEAFF.

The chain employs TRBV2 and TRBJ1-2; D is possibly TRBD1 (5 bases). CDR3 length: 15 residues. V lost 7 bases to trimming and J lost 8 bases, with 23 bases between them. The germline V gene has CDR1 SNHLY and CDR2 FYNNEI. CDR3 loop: CASMFPYGGVRGYTF. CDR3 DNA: TGTGCCAGCATGTTTCCCTATGGGGGGGTTCGAGGCTACACCTTC.

CDR3 protein: CSVDSGLWSEQFF. The CDR3 region has the DNA TGCAGCGTTGATTCGGGACTATGGTCTGAGCAGTTCTTC. The rearrangement uses TRBV29-1 and TRBJ2-1; TRBD2 agrees at 7 bases. This CDR3 has 13 amino acids. Germline V gives CDR1 SQVTM, CDR2 ANQGSEA. Losses at the gene ends were 3 bases for V and 9 bases for J; bases not matched to a gene: 8.

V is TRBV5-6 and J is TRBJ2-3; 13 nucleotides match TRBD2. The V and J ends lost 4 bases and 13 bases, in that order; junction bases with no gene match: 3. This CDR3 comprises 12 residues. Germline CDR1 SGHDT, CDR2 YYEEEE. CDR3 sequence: CASSPGLAGEYF. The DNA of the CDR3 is TGTGCCAGCAGCCCCGGACTAGCGGGGGAGTATTTT.

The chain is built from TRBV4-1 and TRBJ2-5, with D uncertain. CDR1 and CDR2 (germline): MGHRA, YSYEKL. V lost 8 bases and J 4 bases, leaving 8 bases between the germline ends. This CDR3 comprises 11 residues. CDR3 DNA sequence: TGCGCCAGCCTAGATGGAGAGACCCAGTACTTC. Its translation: CASLDGETQYF.

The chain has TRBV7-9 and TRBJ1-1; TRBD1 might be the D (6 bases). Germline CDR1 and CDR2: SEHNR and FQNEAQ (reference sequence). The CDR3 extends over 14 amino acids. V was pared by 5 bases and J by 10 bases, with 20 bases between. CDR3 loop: CASSTGGGRDGAFF. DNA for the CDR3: TGTGCCAGCAGCACCGGGGGGGGCCGCGACGGAGCTTTCTTT.

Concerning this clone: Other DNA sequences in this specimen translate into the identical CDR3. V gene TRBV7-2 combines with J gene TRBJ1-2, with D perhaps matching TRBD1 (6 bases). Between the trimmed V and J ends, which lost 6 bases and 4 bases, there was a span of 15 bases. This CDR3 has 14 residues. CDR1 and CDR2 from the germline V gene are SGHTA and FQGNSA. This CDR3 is CASSFGGDAYGYTF. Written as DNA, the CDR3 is TGTGCCAGCAGTTTTGGGGGCGACGCCTATGGCTACACCTTC.

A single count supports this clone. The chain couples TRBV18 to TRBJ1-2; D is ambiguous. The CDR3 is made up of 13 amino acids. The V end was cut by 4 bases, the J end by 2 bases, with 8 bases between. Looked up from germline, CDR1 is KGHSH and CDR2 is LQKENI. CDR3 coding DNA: TGTGCCAGCTCACTCCTTCAGAACTATGGCTACACCTTC. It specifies CASSLLQNYGYTF.

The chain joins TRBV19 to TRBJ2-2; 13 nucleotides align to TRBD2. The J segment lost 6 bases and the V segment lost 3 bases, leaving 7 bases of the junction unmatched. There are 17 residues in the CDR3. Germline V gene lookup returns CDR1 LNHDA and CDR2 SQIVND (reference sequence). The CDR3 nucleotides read TGTGCCAGTAGTATCCGGGGGACTAGCGGGAATCCCGGGGAGCTGTTTTTT. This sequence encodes CASSIRGTSGNPGELFF.

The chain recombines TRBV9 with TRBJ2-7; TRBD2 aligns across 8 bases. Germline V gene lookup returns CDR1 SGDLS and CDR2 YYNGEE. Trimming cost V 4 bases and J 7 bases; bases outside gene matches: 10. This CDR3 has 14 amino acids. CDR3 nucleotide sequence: TGTGCCAGCAGCTCTGAGCGGGGCGGGGGGGAGCAGTACTTC. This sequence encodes CASSSERGGGEQYF.

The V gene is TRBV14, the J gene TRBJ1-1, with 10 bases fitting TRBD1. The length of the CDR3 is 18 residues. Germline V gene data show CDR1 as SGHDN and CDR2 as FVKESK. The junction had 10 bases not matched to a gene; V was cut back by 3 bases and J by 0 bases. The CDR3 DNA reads TGTGCCAGCAGCCATTTCGGACAGGGGGTCCCTTTGAACACTGAAGCTTTCTTT. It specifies CASSHFGQGVPLNTEAFF.

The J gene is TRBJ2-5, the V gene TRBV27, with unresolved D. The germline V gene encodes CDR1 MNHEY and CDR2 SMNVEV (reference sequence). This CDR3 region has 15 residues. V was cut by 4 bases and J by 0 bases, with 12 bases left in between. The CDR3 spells CASSSASRYQETQYF. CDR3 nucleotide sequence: TGTGCCAGCAGTTCCGCCTCTAGGTACCAAGAGACCCAGTACTTC.

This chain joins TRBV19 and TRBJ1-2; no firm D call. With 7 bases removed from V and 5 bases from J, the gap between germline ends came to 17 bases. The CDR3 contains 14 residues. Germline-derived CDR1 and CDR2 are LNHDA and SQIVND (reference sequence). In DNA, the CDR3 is TGTGCCAGTATGCGAGCGGATAGCCCGTATGGCTACACCTTC. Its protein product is CASMRADSPYGYTF.

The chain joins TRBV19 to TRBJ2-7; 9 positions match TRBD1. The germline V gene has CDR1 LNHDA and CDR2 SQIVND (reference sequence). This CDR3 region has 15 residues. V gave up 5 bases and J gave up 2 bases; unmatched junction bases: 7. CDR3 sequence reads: CASSLRRDRAYEQYF. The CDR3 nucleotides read TGTGCCAGTAGTCTTAGACGGGACAGGGCCTACGAGCAGTACTTC.

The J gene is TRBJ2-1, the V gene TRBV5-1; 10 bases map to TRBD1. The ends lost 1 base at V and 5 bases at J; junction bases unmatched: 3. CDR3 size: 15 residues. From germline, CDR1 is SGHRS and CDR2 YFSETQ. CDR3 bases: TGCGCCAGCAGCTTGTGGGGGACAGGGGACAATGAGCAGTTCTTC. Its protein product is CASSLWGTGDNEQFF.

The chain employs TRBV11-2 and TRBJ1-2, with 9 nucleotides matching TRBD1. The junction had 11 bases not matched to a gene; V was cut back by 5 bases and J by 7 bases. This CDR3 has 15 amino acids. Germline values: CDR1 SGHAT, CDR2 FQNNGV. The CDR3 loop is CASSRKITGGAGYTF. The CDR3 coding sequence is TGTGCCAGCAGCCGTAAAATCACAGGGGGCGCTGGCTACACCTTC.

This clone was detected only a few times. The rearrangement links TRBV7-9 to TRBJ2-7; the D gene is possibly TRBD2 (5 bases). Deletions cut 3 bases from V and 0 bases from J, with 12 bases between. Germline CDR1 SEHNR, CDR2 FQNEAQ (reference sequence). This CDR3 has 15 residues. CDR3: CASSFQDLSSYEQYF. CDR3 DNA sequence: TGTGCCAGCAGCTTCCAGGACTTGAGCTCCTACGAGCAGTACTTC.

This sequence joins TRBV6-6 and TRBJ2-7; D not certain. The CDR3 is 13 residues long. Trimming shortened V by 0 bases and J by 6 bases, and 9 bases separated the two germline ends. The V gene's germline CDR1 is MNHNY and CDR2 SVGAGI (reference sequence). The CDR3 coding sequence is TGTGCCAGCAGTTACTCAACAGCAACCGAGCAGTACTTC. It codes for CASSYSTATEQYF.

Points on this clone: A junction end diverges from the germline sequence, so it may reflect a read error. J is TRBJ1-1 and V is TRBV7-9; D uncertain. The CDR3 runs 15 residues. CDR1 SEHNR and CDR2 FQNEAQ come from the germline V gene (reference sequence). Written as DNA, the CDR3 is TGTTCCAGCAGCCCCCCGTTGGCGGTGGGCACTGAAGCTTTCTTT. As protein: CSSSPPLAVGTEAFF. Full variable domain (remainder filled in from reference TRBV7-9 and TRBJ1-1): DTGVSQNPRHKITKRGQNVTFRCDPISEHNRLYWYRQTLGQGPEFLTYFQNEAQLEKSRLLSDRFSAERPKGSFSTLEIQRTEQGDSAMYLCSSSPPLAVGTEAFFGQGTRLTVV.

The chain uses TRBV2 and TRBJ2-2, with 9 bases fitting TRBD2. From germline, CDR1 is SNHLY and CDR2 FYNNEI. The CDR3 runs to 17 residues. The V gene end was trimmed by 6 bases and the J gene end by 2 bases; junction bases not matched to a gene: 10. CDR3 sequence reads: CASRGTSSASNTGELFF. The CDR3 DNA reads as TGTGCCAGCAGGGGGACTAGCTCGGCGAGTAACACCGGGGAGCTGTTTTTT.

CDR3 loop: CASSSTGPQEPQHF. The CDR3 coding sequence is TGTGCCAGCAGTTCGACAGGGCCCCAAGAGCCCCAGCATTTT. The V call is TRBV6-5, the J call TRBJ1-5, with 7 bases matching TRBD1. The germline V gene encodes CDR1 MNHEY and CDR2 SVGAGI. This CDR3 has 14 residues. J gave up 8 bases and V 4 bases, and 8 bases lay outside the gene matches.